This entry features one TCR beta chain sequence. Its antigen remains unidentified. Compared with germline, one end of the junction differs, possibly owing to a read error. The data are from a study of T cells in tuberculosis. Study results and limitations: Active tuberculosis alpha repertoires lay closer to GMM-specific TCRs than controls'.

The CDR3 has 11 residues. CDR1 is GTSNPN and CDR2 is SVGIG in the germline V gene (reference sequence). Time point indicated: new active TB diagnosis, blood taken before or within 7 days of starting treatment. Using immunoSEQ multiplex PCR, the repertoire was profiled, and TCRdb retains in-frame clones only, with some absent. The sample gives roughly 30,000 clones, roughly 88% of which show up once; 4% to 6.5% is in the top ten. This clonotype originated in an adult with tuberculosis. The V gene is TRBV30, the J gene TRBJ2-5; possibly TRBD1 for D (6 bases). Sequences were derived from PBMCs, sampled at tuberculosis diagnosis. CDR3 region: CAWSGTGTPNF. The CDR3 nucleotides read TGTGCCTGGAGTGGAACCGGGACACCTAACTTC.